A selection of T cell receptor beta chains follows, all from one sample in a study of T cells in Graves' hyperthyroidism and ophthalmopathy. TCRdb ran MiXCR on the multiplex PCR reads and lists one entry per CDR3 protein. The data show hundreds of thousands of distinct CDR3 sequences, roughly 14% seen once. The specimen was blood. The receptors come from a man aged 18 to 30 with Graves' ophthalmopathy. Both conserved end residues are trimmed from each CDR3. The order of the fields is V gene, CDR3 length, J gene, CDR3 protein.

v_call: TRBV30
cdr3_length: 10
j_call: TRBJ2-7
cdr3_aa: AWSVGHYEQY

v_call: TRBV29-1
cdr3_length: 16
j_call: TRBJ2-3
cdr3_aa: SVVGWLAGASSTDTQY

v_call: TRBV7-9
cdr3_length: 13
j_call: TRBJ1-5
cdr3_aa: ASSFGQYSNQPQH

v_call: TRBV7-2
cdr3_length: 13
j_call: TRBJ1-4
cdr3_aa: ASSLQGSGNEKLF

v_call: TRBV2
cdr3_length: 9
j_call: TRBJ2-7
cdr3_aa: ASSHWYEQY

v_call: TRBV6-1
cdr3_length: 12
j_call: TRBJ1-6
cdr3_aa: ASSLGRDNSPLH

v_call: TRBV13
cdr3_length: 12
j_call: TRBJ2-1
cdr3_aa: ASSLAGGWNEQF

v_call: TRBV6-1
cdr3_length: 9
j_call: TRBJ2-1
cdr3_aa: ASTSSNEQF

v_call: TRBV6-1
cdr3_length: 14
j_call: TRBJ2-1
cdr3_aa: ASSYSLTGGYNEQF

v_call: TRBV20-1
cdr3_length: 13
j_call: TRBJ1-2
cdr3_aa: SARGAVSTNYGYT

v_call: TRBV29-1
cdr3_length: 12
j_call: TRBJ2-7
cdr3_aa: SVGGGYWDNEQY

v_call: TRBV7-2
cdr3_length: 14
j_call: TRBJ1-1
cdr3_aa: ASSLRGQPKNTEAF

v_call: TRBV6-1
cdr3_length: 12
j_call: TRBJ2-7
cdr3_aa: ASSGLGTNYEQY

v_call: TRBV27
cdr3_length: 14
j_call: TRBJ2-1
cdr3_aa: ASSYGVSPILDEQF

v_call: TRBV6-9
cdr3_length: 15
j_call: TRBJ2-7
cdr3_aa: ASSYGTGSGYSYEQH

v_call: TRBV5-1
cdr3_length: 15
j_call: TRBJ2-2
cdr3_aa: ASSLGQRPTNTGELF

v_call: TRBV20-1
cdr3_length: 9
j_call: TRBJ2-7
cdr3_aa: SARQGGEQY

v_call: TRBV24-1
cdr3_length: 14
j_call: TRBJ2-1
cdr3_aa: ATSDLAGVHQNEQF

v_call: TRBV7-9
cdr3_length: 11
j_call: TRBJ1-4
cdr3_aa: ASSLMGWEKLF

v_call: TRBV2
cdr3_length: 12
j_call: TRBJ1-5
cdr3_aa: ASNGRVSNQPQH

v_call: TRBV7-9
cdr3_length: 12
j_call: TRBJ2-7
cdr3_aa: ASKMAGSLDEQY

v_call: TRBV6-2/TRBV6-3
cdr3_length: 11
j_call: TRBJ2-1
cdr3_aa: ASLTEAYNEQF

v_call: TRBV7-6
cdr3_length: 12
j_call: TRBJ1-1
cdr3_aa: ASSLKEARYEAF

v_call: TRBV6-1
cdr3_length: 16
j_call: TRBJ2-7
cdr3_aa: ASSEALATGPSAYEQY

v_call: TRBV11-1
cdr3_length: 12
j_call: TRBJ2-3
cdr3_aa: ASSLGLVTDTQY

v_call: TRBV19
cdr3_length: 11
j_call: TRBJ2-5
cdr3_aa: ASRGQGQETQY

v_call: TRBV30
cdr3_length: 11
j_call: TRBJ1-1
cdr3_aa: AWSETMIAEAF

v_call: TRBV29-1
cdr3_length: 11
j_call: TRBJ2-1
cdr3_aa: SVDVRIYNEQF

v_call: TRBV7-2
cdr3_length: 13
j_call: TRBJ2-5
cdr3_aa: ASSLLAEAQETQY

v_call: TRBV12-3/TRBV12-4
cdr3_length: 10
j_call: TRBJ2-1
cdr3_aa: ASSLVLNEQF

v_call: TRBV5-8
cdr3_length: 9
j_call: TRBJ2-7
cdr3_aa: ASTDRGEQY

v_call: TRBV20-1
cdr3_length: 13
j_call: TRBJ2-1
cdr3_aa: SAVSSGSSYNEQF

v_call: TRBV3-1
cdr3_length: 15
j_call: TRBJ2-5
cdr3_aa: ASSQQYGRTGRGTQY

v_call: TRBV5-1
cdr3_length: 13
j_call: TRBJ2-5
cdr3_aa: ASSLGDSGQETQY

v_call: TRBV6-1
cdr3_length: 14
j_call: TRBJ2-1
cdr3_aa: ASSGGTGGTGNEQF

v_call: TRBV18
cdr3_length: 13
j_call: TRBJ1-2
cdr3_aa: ASSPPGPGAYGYT

v_call: TRBV19
cdr3_length: 11
j_call: TRBJ1-1
cdr3_aa: ASTPRGGSEAF

v_call: TRBV7-8
cdr3_length: 18
j_call: TRBJ2-2
cdr3_aa: ASSLHGTGGLAGGTGELF

v_call: TRBV9
cdr3_length: 14
j_call: TRBJ2-2
cdr3_aa: ASSVLLAGSTGELF

v_call: TRBV3-1
cdr3_length: 15
j_call: TRBJ2-1
cdr3_aa: ASSKGPGLVQYNEQF

v_call: TRBV20-1
cdr3_length: 12
j_call: TRBJ2-6
cdr3_aa: SAIPVSGANVLT

v_call: TRBV27
cdr3_length: 13
j_call: TRBJ2-1
cdr3_aa: ASSMGQAPYNEQF

v_call: TRBV7-8
cdr3_length: 13
j_call: TRBJ2-1
cdr3_aa: ASSNTGTSGSSRF

v_call: TRBV5-1
cdr3_length: 13
j_call: TRBJ1-1
cdr3_aa: ASSLQGTPNTEAF

v_call: TRBV27
cdr3_length: 15
j_call: TRBJ2-3
cdr3_aa: ASSSPGGLAGLETQY

v_call: TRBV10-3
cdr3_length: 11
j_call: TRBJ2-3
cdr3_aa: AIQAGASDTQY

v_call: TRBV5-1
cdr3_length: 12
j_call: TRBJ2-1
cdr3_aa: ASSLNLVGYEQF

v_call: TRBV2
cdr3_length: 11
j_call: TRBJ1-2
cdr3_aa: ASTTQGLYGYT

v_call: TRBV12-3/TRBV12-4
cdr3_length: 13
j_call: TRBJ2-1
cdr3_aa: ASSLRASLPNEQF

v_call: TRBV10-2
cdr3_length: 13
j_call: TRBJ2-7
cdr3_aa: ASSELGAVSYEQY

v_call: TRBV12-3/TRBV12-4
cdr3_length: 14
j_call: TRBJ2-5
cdr3_aa: ASSWRGGAFSETQY

v_call: TRBV27
cdr3_length: 12
j_call: TRBJ1-1
cdr3_aa: ASREKSGDTEAF

v_call: TRBV6-1
cdr3_length: 13
j_call: TRBJ1-5
cdr3_aa: ASSESRAVGQPQH

v_call: TRBV30
cdr3_length: 12
j_call: TRBJ2-7
cdr3_aa: AWTWTGPSYEQY

v_call: TRBV6-1
cdr3_length: 12
j_call: TRBJ1-1
cdr3_aa: ASSVPGQGTEAF

v_call: TRBV6-2/TRBV6-3
cdr3_length: 13
j_call: TRBJ2-3
cdr3_aa: ASNRGRGGTDTQY

v_call: TRBV7-3
cdr3_length: 13
j_call: TRBJ2-6
cdr3_aa: ASRLGQAGANVLT